One sample yielded the 30 T cell receptor beta chains listed below, sequenced in a study of shared clonotypes between healthy human individuals. Only CD45RO-negative cells positively selected for CCR7 counted as naive CD8 cells, so terminally differentiated effector memory CD45RA+ cells were excluded. Clones were read by immunoSEQ multiplex PCR, and TCRdb kept only the in-frame ones, dropping some. Among approximately 2,200,000 clones listed, about 93% were seen once. The sample taken for sequencing was naive CD8+ T cells from PBMCs. Every receptor here comes from a man younger than 35 in good health. Some clones in this sample may be carry-over from other donors' samples.

J is TRBJ2-1 and V is TRBV5-8; 11 bases fit TRBD2. V lost 0 bases, J lost 11 bases, and 4 bases stayed unmatched. The germline V gene has CDR1 SGHTS and CDR2 YDEGEE. This CDR3 region has 14 residues. This CDR3 reads CASSLEGLAEQQFF. CDR3 sequence (DNA): TGTGCCAGCAGCTTGGAGGGACTAGCGGAACAGCAGTTCTTC.

The V gene is TRBV29-1, the J gene TRBJ2-1; D is unresolved. Between the trimmed V and J ends, which lost 7 bases and 6 bases, there was a span of 4 bases. In germline, CDR1 is SQVTM, CDR2 ANQGSEA. The CDR3 spans 9 residues. CDR3 loop: CSAANEQFF. CDR3 in DNA: TGCAGCGCCGCCAATGAGCAGTTCTTC.

Of note for this clone: The sample contains more than one DNA sequence encoding this CDR3. The rearrangement links TRBV10-3 to TRBJ2-7, with 9 bases that match TRBD1. Germline V CDR1 and CDR2: ENHRY, SYGVKD. J was trimmed by 0 bases and V by 8 bases; bases with no gene match: 2. The CDR3 is made up of 13 amino acids. The CDR3 sequence is CAIGTGTSYEQYF. In DNA form, the CDR3 reads TGTGCCATCGGGACAGGGACCTCCTACGAGCAGTACTTC.

The chain uses TRBV10-3 and TRBJ2-7; D gene uncertain. Germline lookup yields CDR1 ENHRY and CDR2 SYGVKD. V was cut by 3 bases and J by 3 bases, with 12 bases left in between. This CDR3 is 14 amino acids long. The CDR3 loop reads CAISDPRRSYEQYF. In DNA form, the CDR3 reads TGTGCCATCAGTGACCCACGTCGGAGCTACGAGCAGTACTTC.

Of note for this clone: At the DNA level, this CDR3 is encoded by other sequences in the same sample as well. The chain is built from TRBV5-1 and TRBJ1-1; D perhaps matches TRBD1 (5 bases). Germline CDR1 reads SGHRS; CDR2 reads YFSETQ. The CDR3 loop spans 11 amino acids. Trimming took off 6 bases at V and 4 bases at J, with 7 bases between the two ends. The CDR3 DNA sequence: TGCGCCAGCATGGGGGGCACTGAAGCTTTCTTT. Amino acids: CASMGGTEAFF.

V is TRBV28 and J is TRBJ1-1; the D gene is possibly TRBD1 (5 bases). Germline CDR1 MDHEN, CDR2 SYDVKM. This CDR3 is 17 amino acids long. V lost 3 bases to trimming and J lost 5 bases, with 22 bases between them. CDR3 sequence reads: CASSLGHRAQPWTEAFF. As DNA, the CDR3 is TGTGCCAGCAGTTTGGGGCACCGGGCGCAACCGTGGACTGAAGCTTTCTTT.

This chain connects TRBV28 to TRBJ1-1, with 8 positions matching TRBD1. The V segment lost 4 bases and the J segment 5 bases; nucleotides outside the gene matches: 9. CDR3 length equals 15 residues. The germline CDR1 and CDR2 sequences are MDHEN and SYDVKM. The CDR3 spells CASSYGRGRRTEAFF. As DNA, the CDR3 is TGTGCCAGCAGTTACGGCAGGGGGCGTCGAACTGAAGCTTTCTTT.

V is TRBV7-9 and J is TRBJ2-5; D is unresolved. V lost 0 bases, J lost 5 bases, and 10 bases lay in between. The CDR3 totals 14 residues. Germline CDR1 and CDR2: SEHNR and FQNEAQ (reference sequence). CDR3 in DNA: TGTGCCAGCAGCTTAGCCGGTCGTGCGGAGACCCAGTACTTC. It codes for CASSLAGRAETQYF.

This clone appeared once. The V call is TRBV5-1, the J call TRBJ2-5; 7 positions agree with TRBD2. Germline V gives CDR1 SGHRS, CDR2 YFSETQ. V was clipped by 4 bases and J by 5 bases; unmatched bases: 11. The CDR3 has 15 amino acids. CDR3 sequence reads: CASSAGLELGETQYF. The CDR3 DNA follows: TGCGCCAGCAGCGCCGGACTAGAATTGGGGGAGACCCAGTACTTC.

This clone was observed a handful of times. The identical CDR3 is also encoded by other nucleotide sequences in the sample. The CDR3 DNA reads as TGTGCCAGCAGTTTTCAGGGTAATCAGCCCCAGCATTTT. Its translation: CASSFQGNQPQHF. The rearrangement joins TRBV28 to TRBJ1-5, with TRBD1 as a possible D gene (5 bases). Trimming removed 3 bases from V and 4 bases from J, with 7 bases in between. Germline CDR1 MDHEN, CDR2 SYDVKM. The CDR3 has 13 residues.

The chain carries TRBV29-1 and TRBJ2-7, with a possible D match to TRBD2 (7 bases). V was pared by 1 base and J by 5 bases, with 12 bases between. The germline V gene has CDR1 SQVTM and CDR2 ANQGSEA. The CDR3 is 13 residues long. The CDR3 spells CSVEGGGMDEQYF. The CDR3 coding sequence is TGCAGCGTTGAAGGCGGGGGCATGGACGAGCAGTACTTC.

Only one count was recorded for this clone. The chain joins TRBV19 to TRBJ2-1; 10 nucleotides match TRBD2. There are 16 residues in the CDR3. Germline CDR1 reads LNHDA; CDR2 reads SQIVND (reference sequence). With 6 bases clipped from V and 7 bases from J, the junction kept 12 bases outside the gene matches. CDR3 loop: CASSLTPAGGSNEQFF. The CDR3 region has the DNA TGTGCCAGTAGCCTCACCCCAGCGGGAGGGTCAAATGAGCAGTTCTTC.

This clone has just one count. Sequence at one end of the junction differs from germline and may be a read error. The DNA of the CDR3 is TGTGCCAGCAGCATAGCCGGGACTAGCGGGAAGGGGCGCGAGCAGTACTTC. It is translated as CASSIAGTSGKGREQYF. V gene TRBV7-6 combines with J gene TRBJ2-7, with 13 bases identical to TRBD2. The CDR3 extends over 17 amino acids. The V gene's germline CDR1 is SGHVS and CDR2 FNYEAQ.

The CDR3 reads CASSVFGGSSYEQYF. The CDR3 DNA reads as TGTGCCAGCAGCGTATTCGGCGGGAGTTCCTACGAGCAGTACTTC. This chain connects TRBV9 to TRBJ2-7; TRBD2 matches 7 bases. J lost 1 base, V lost 1 base, and 5 bases had no gene match. This CDR3 has 15 amino acids. Looked up from germline, CDR1 is SGDLS and CDR2 is YYNGEE.

This chain joins TRBV29-1 and TRBJ2-7; 9 bases map to TRBD2. The junction had 4 bases not matched to a gene; V was cut back by 4 bases and J by 3 bases. The CDR3 loop spans 13 amino acids. The germline V gene encodes CDR1 SQVTM and CDR2 ANQGSEA. CDR3 sequence (DNA): TGCAGCGTTGCTAGCGGGGTCGTCTACGAGCAGTACTTC. Protein product: CSVASGVVYEQYF.

This chain joins TRBV19 and TRBJ2-7, with D tentatively TRBD1 (5 bases). Germline V gene lookup returns CDR1 LNHDA and CDR2 SQIVND (reference sequence). V was trimmed by 3 bases and J by 0 bases, leaving 12 bases between them. The CDR3 extends over 15 amino acids. The CDR3 region has the DNA TGTGCCAGTAGTATCAGAGACAGAGGCTCCTACGAGCAGTACTTC. Translating it yields CASSIRDRGSYEQYF. The full variable domain, with the rest looked up from reference TRBV19 and TRBJ2-7, is DGGITQSPKYLFRKEGQNVTLSCEQNLNHDAMYWYRQDPGQGLRLIYYSQIVNDFQKGDIAEGYSVSREKKESFPLTVTSAQKNPTAFYLCASSIRDRGSYEQYFGPGTRLTVT.

This chain joins TRBV6-1 and TRBJ1-1; D may be TRBD1 (6 bases). CDR3 length: 15 residues. Germline V gene data show CDR1 as MNHNS and CDR2 as SASEGT. The V end was cut by 3 bases, the J end by 1 base, with 12 bases between. The CDR3 bases are TGTGCCAGCAGTGACCCCCAGGGACAGAACACTGAAGCTTTCTTT. It codes for CASSDPQGQNTEAFF.

As concerns this clone: The identical CDR3 is also encoded by other nucleotide sequences in the sample. The rearrangement joins TRBV13 to TRBJ2-3, with D possibly being TRBD2 (5 bases). The CDR3 runs 11 residues. From germline, CDR1 is PRHDT and CDR2 FYEKMQ (reference sequence). V lost 5 bases to trimming and J lost 6 bases, with 6 bases between them. The CDR3 DNA is TGTGCCAGCAGCCCGGGGGATACGCAGTATTTT. The encoded protein is CASSPGDTQYF.

This chain joins TRBV6-5 and TRBJ2-7; no firm D call. Germline V lookup: CDR1 MNHEY, CDR2 SVGAGI. The CDR3 totals 14 residues. The V end was cut by 5 bases, the J end by 3 bases, with 14 bases between. CDR3 protein: CASSPAWGRYEQYF. For the CDR3, the DNA is TGTGCCAGCAGTCCCGCCTGGGGTCGCTACGAGCAGTACTTC.

V and J are TRBV4-1 and TRBJ1-4, with D maybe TRBD1 (6 bases). Per the germline V gene, CDR1 is MGHRA and CDR2 is YSYEKL. The CDR3 has 15 residues. The V end was cut by 0 bases, the J end by 8 bases, with 13 bases between. The CDR3 spells CASSQEEQGGEKLFF. The CDR3 region has the DNA TGCGCCAGCAGCCAAGAGGAACAGGGTGGCGAAAAACTGTTTTTT.

The genes are TRBV9 and TRBJ1-2; tentative D call: TRBD1 (6 bases). Germline CDR1 is SGDLS and CDR2 is YYNGEE. CDR3 size: 16 residues. The V end lost 0 bases, the J end lost 3 bases, and 15 bases lay between the germline ends. Here the CDR3 DNA reads TGTGCCAGCAGCGTAGCTTTAGGACAGAATGACTATGGCTACACCTTC. This codes for CASSVALGQNDYGYTF.

The chain links TRBV30 to TRBJ2-1; no clear D. V was clipped by 3 bases and J by 2 bases, with 11 bases between them. CDR1 GTSNPN and CDR2 SVGIG come from the germline V gene (reference sequence). This CDR3 contains 14 residues. CDR3: CAWSWSTTYNEQFF. The CDR3 DNA reads as TGTGCCTGGAGCTGGTCGACCACCTACAATGAGCAGTTCTTC.

The chain combines TRBV7-9 with TRBJ1-2; weak D call: TRBD1 (5 bases). The V end lost 7 bases, the J end lost 3 bases, and 21 bases lay between the germline ends. This CDR3 has 16 amino acids. Germline loops: CDR1 SEHNR, CDR2 FQNEAQ (reference sequence). The CDR3 DNA follows: TGTGCCAGCACCTTGTCTACCGGGACGGGACACTATGGCTACACCTTC. Translation gives CASTLSTGTGHYGYTF.

This clone has a handful of counts. This chain joins TRBV28 and TRBJ1-1; weak D call: TRBD1 (5 bases). The germline gives CDR1 MDHEN, CDR2 SYDVKM. Between the trimmed V and J ends, which lost 4 bases and 6 bases, there was a span of 9 bases. This CDR3 contains 12 residues. The CDR3 DNA follows: TGTGCCAGCAGTTACCCGGGACCTGAAGCTTTCTTT. It codes for CASSYPGPEAFF.

The rearrangement joins TRBV27 to TRBJ1-1; D is uncertain. The V gene lost 6 bases and the J gene lost 1 base, with 9 bases spanning the gap. CDR3 length: 13 residues. Germline values: CDR1 MNHEY, CDR2 SMNVEV (reference sequence). CDR3 sequence reads: CASSYYANTEAFF. CDR3 bases: TGTGCCAGCAGCTATTATGCGAACACTGAAGCTTTCTTT.

The V gene is TRBV10-3, the J gene TRBJ2-7, with TRBD2 identical over 7 bases. The CDR3 is 15 amino acids. Germline CDR1 ENHRY, CDR2 SYGVKD. V shed 10 bases, J shed 6 bases, and the junction held 18 bases outside the gene matches. The CDR3 bases are TGTGCCACACTACCTAGCGGAGACTTCCTAGGCGAGCAGTACTTC. Encoded protein: CATLPSGDFLGEQYF.

For this clone: This sample also contains other DNA sequences that code for the same CDR3. The chain links TRBV6-6 to TRBJ2-7; D not resolved. Germline V gives CDR1 MNHNY, CDR2 SVGAGI (reference sequence). V was cut by 5 bases and J by 1 base, with 6 bases left in between. This CDR3 comprises 12 residues. The CDR3 DNA reads TGTGCCAGCAGTGGGGAATCCTACGAGCAGTACTTC. It encodes CASSGESYEQYF.

This rearrangement joins TRBV5-1 to TRBJ2-2; 10 bases align to TRBD2. The CDR3 loop spans 18 amino acids. Per germline, CDR1 SGHRS and CDR2 YFSETQ. J lost 1 base, V lost 3 bases, and 9 bases had no gene match. The DNA for the CDR3 is TGCGCCAGCAGCTCCGGAACCCCTAGCGGGAGGAACACCGGGGAGCTGTTTTTT. Its translation: CASSSGTPSGRNTGELFF.

Only a few counts were recorded for this clone. This rearrangement joins TRBV5-4 to TRBJ1-1, with unresolved D. Germline loops: CDR1 SGHNT, CDR2 YYREEE (reference sequence). The V gene lost 1 base and the J gene lost 6 bases, with 10 bases spanning the gap. This CDR3 comprises 13 residues. CDR3 sequence (DNA): TGTGCCAGCAGCTTGAAGGGTTTCTCTGAAGCTTTCTTT. This gives the protein CASSLKGFSEAFF. The whole variable domain, remainder taken from reference TRBV5-4 and TRBJ1-1, is ETGVTQSPTHLIKTRGQQVTLRCSSQSGHNTVSWYQQALGQGPQFIFQYYREEENGRGNFPPRFSGLQFPNYSSELNVNALELDDSALYLCASSLKGFSEAFFGQGTRLTVV.

The chain joins TRBV9 to TRBJ1-1; D gene ambiguous. Trimming cost V 0 bases and J 1 base, with 7 bases left between them. Germline V gives CDR1 SGDLS, CDR2 YYNGEE. CDR3 length: 14 amino acids. The CDR3 sequence: CASSVDNSNTEAFF. The CDR3 DNA is TGTGCCAGCAGCGTAGACAACTCGAACACTGAAGCTTTCTTT.